This TCR beta chain was captured in a study of blood T cell repertoires in COVID-19. The length of the CDR3 is 14 residues. The germline CDR1 and CDR2 sequences are MRHNA and SNTAGT. V lost 6 bases, J lost 5 bases, and 14 bases lay in between. Sequencing was performed with immunoSEQ multiplex PCR; in TCRdb, only in-frame clones are kept and a portion is missing. The sample shows around 75,000 clones, around 89% of them seen only once. The origin of this receptor is a human donor in a cohort sampled during active COVID-19. The chain uses TRBV6-4 and TRBJ2-1; possibly TRBD2 for D (5 bases). The sequenced material came from peripheral blood. The chain's CDR3 is CASSRTFSDNEQFF. As DNA, the CDR3 is TGTGCCAGCAGCCGGACTTTCTCGGACAATGAGCAGTTCTTC.